This T cell receptor beta chain comes out of a study of blood T cell repertoires in COVID-19. Study-wide context: COVID-19 samples, acute and convalescent, were from the United States, Italy and Spain. T cells, B-cell-depleted T cells, or PBMCs supplied cDNA or gDNA.

As processed by the authors: Reference gene primer amplification in the assay estimated nucleated cell counts. TCRdb's table, derived via immunoSEQ multiplex PCR, lists solely in-frame clones and lacks some. The V and J calls and clone size come from that table; D and trimming were worked out from the DNA. The table lists approximately 90,000 clones, 89% of them singletons. This TCR was sampled from a woman between 70 and 85 years old with acute or convalescent COVID-19. Source material: peripheral blood.

Written as DNA, the CDR3 is TGCGCCAGCAGCCAAGGGGGCAGGGGAGCTTTCTTT. Residues: CASSQGGRGAFF. The chain employs TRBV5-1 and TRBJ1-1, with 7 bases that match TRBD1. Unmatched junction bases numbered 7, after V lost 4 bases and J lost 10 bases. The germline gives CDR1 SGHRS, CDR2 YFSETQ. The CDR3 contains 12 residues.